Sequencing of this T cell receptor beta chain was carried out in a study of radiotherapy plus CTLA-4 blockade in lung cancer. The CDR3 contains 17 residues. V was clipped by 1 base and J by 0 bases; unmatched bases: 6. The germline V gene encodes CDR1 SGHRS and CDR2 YFSETQ. Note on this clone: Its antigen is not identified.

Sequenced by immunoSEQ multiplex PCR; TCRdb stores in-frame clones only, minus some. The data contain about 82,000 clones, 60% to 80% of them seen just once; the ten biggest clones take up over 13%. Whole-study results and caveats: Together with interferon-beta, which increased in serum after radiation, early dynamic changes in blood T cell clones were reportedly the best predictors of response.

Chemo-refractory metastatic non-small-cell lung cancer patients were treated with focal radiation plus CTLA-4 blockade with ipilimumab. This clonotype was obtained from a human donor with non-small cell lung cancer that progressed on radiotherapy plus ipilimumab. Sequenced here: peripheral blood, sampled from a patient treated with radiotherapy plus ipilimumab. The V and J genes are TRBV5-1 and TRBJ1-4, with TRBD1 identical over 7 bases. Written as DNA, the CDR3 is TGCGCCAGCAGCTTGTGGGGGGACAGCGCAACTAATGAAAAACTGTTTTTT. As protein: CASSLWGDSATNEKLFF.